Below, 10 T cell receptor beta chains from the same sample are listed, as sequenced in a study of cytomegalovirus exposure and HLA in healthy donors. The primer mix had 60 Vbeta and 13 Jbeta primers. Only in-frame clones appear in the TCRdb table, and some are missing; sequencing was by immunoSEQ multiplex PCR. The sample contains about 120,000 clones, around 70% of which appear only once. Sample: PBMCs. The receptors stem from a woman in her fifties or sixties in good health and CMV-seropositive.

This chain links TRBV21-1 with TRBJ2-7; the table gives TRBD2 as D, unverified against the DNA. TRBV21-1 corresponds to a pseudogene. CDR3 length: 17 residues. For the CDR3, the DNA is TGTGCCAGCAGCAACACCGCGGCCCACGAGGGAGCAAACGAGCAGTACTTC. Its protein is CASSNTAAHEGANEQYF.

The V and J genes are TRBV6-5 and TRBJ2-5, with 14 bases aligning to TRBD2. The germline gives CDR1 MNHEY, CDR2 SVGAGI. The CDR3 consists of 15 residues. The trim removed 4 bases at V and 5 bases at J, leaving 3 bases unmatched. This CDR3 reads CASSFRTSGGETQYF. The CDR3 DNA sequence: TGTGCCAGCAGTTTCCGGACTAGCGGGGGGGAGACCCAGTACTTC.

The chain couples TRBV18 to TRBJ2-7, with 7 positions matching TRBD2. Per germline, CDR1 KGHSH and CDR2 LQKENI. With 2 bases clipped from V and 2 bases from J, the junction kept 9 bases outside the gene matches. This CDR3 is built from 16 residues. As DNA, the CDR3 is TGTGCCAGCTCACCAGCATCGCTAGCGGCCACCTACGAGCAGTACTTC. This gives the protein CASSPASLAATYEQYF.

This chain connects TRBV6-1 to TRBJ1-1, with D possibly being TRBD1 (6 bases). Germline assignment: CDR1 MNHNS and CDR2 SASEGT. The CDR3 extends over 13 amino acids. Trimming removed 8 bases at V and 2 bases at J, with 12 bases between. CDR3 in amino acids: CASRRTVNTEAFF. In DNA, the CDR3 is TGTGCCAGCCGGCGGACAGTCAACACTGAAGCTTTCTTT.

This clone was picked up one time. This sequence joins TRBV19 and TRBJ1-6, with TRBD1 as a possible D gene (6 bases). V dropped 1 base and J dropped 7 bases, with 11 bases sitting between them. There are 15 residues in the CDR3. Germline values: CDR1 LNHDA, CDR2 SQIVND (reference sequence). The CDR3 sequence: CASSIGDRINSPLHF. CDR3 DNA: TGTGCCAGTAGTATAGGTGACAGGATCAATTCACCCCTCCACTTT.

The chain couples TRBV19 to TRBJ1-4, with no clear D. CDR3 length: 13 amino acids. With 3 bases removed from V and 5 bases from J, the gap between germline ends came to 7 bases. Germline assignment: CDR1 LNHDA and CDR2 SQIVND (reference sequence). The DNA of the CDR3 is TGTGCCAGTAGTATGGGGAGGAATGAAAAACTGTTTTTT. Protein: CASSMGRNEKLFF.

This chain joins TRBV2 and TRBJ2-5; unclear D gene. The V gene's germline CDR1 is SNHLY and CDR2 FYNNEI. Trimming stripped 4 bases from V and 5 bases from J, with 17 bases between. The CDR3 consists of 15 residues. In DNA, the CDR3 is TGTGCCAGCAGTGCCCGGATCATGACTTGGGAGACCCAGTACTTC. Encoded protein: CASSARIMTWETQYF. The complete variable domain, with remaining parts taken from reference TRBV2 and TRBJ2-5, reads EPEVTQTPSHQVTQMGQEVILRCVPISNHLYFYWYRQILGQKVEFLVSFYNNEISEKSEIFDDQFSVERPDGSNFTLKIRSTKLEDSAMYFCASSARIMTWETQYFGPGTRLLVL.

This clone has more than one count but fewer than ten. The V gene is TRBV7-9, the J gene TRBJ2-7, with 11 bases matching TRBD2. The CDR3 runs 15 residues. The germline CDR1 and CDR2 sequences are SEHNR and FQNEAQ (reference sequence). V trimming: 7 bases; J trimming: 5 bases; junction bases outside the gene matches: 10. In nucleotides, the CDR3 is TGTGCCAGCACCCTTACTAGCGGGAGTAGTGACGAGCAGTACTTC. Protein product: CASTLTSGSSDEQYF.

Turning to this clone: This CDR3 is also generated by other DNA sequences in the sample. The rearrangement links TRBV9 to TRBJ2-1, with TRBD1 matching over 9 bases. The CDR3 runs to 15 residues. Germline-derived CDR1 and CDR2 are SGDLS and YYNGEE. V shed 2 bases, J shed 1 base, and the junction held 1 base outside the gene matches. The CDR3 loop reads CASSVTGGSYNEQFF. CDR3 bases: TGTGCCAGCAGCGTGACAGGGGGGTCCTACAATGAGCAGTTCTTC.

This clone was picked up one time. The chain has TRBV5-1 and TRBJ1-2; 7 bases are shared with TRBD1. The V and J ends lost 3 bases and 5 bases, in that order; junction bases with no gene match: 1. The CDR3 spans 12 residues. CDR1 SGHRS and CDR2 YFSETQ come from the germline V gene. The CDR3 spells CASSSQGYGYTF. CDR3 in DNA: TGCGCCAGCAGCTCACAGGGGTATGGCTACACCTTC.